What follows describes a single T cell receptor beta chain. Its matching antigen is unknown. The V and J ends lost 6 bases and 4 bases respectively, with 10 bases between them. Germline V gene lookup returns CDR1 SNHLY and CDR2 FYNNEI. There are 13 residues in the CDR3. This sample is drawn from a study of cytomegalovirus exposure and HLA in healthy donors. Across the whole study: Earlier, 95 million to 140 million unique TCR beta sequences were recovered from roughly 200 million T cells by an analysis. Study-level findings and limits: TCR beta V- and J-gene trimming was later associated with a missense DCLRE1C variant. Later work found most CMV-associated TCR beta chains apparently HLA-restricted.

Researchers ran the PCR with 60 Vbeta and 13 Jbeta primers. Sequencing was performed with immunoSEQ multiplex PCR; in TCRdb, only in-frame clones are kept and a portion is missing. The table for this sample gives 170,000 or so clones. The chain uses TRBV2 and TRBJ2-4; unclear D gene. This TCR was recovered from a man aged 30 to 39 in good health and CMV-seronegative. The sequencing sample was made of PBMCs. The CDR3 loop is CASSNDGKNIQYF. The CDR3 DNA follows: TGTGCCAGCAGCAACGACGGGAAAAACATTCAGTACTTC.